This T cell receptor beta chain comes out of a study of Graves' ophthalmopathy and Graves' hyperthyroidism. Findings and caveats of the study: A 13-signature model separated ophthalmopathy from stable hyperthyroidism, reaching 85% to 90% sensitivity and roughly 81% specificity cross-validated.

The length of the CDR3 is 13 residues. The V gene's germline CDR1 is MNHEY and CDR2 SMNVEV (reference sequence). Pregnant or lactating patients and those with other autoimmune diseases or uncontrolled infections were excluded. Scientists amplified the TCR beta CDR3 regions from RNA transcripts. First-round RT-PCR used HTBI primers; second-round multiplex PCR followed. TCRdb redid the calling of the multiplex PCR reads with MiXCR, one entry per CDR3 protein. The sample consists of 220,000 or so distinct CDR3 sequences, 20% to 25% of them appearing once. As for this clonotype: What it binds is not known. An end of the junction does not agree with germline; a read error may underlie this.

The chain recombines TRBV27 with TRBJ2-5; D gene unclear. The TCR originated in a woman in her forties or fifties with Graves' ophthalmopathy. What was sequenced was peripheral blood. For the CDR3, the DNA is TGTGCCAGGAGTTTGCGATCCCGAGAGACACAGTACTTC. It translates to CARSLRSRETQYF.